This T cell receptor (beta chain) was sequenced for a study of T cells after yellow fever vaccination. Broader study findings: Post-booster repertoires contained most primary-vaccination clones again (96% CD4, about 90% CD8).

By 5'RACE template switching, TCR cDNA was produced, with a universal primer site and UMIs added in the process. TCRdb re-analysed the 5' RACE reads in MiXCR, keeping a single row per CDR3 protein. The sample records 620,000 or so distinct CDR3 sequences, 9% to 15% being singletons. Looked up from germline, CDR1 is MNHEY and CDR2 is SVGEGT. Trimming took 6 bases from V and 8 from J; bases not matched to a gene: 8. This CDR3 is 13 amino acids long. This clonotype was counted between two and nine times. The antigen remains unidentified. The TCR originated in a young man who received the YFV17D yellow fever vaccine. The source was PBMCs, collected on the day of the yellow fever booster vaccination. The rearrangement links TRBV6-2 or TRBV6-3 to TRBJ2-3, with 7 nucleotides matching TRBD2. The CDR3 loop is CASRGGSAGTQYF. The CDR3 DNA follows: TGTGCCAGCAGAGGCGGGAGCGCGGGTACGCAGTATTTT.